This paragraph covers one TCR beta chain sequence. Its antigen is unidentified. These data come from a study of cytomegalovirus exposure and HLA in healthy donors. Study outcomes and limitations: Rarity held for most TCR sequences, but there were some public TCRs that occurred in many donors. In the roughly 120 validation repertoires, approximately 93% of cluster scores exceeded 0, per a later analysis.

Clones were sequenced by immunoSEQ multiplex PCR, and TCRdb holds only the in-frame ones, with some missing. The sample comprises about 56,000 clones, around nine tenths of which are singletons, and roughly 1.2% rests with the top ten. Germline CDR1 ENHRY, CDR2 SYGVKD. V was trimmed by 8 bases and J by 6 bases, leaving 13 bases between them. There are 12 residues in the CDR3. Material: PBMCs. This TCR came from a man between 18 and 29 years old in good health and CMV-seronegative. V gene TRBV10-3 combines with J gene TRBJ1-2; a possible D gene is TRBD1 (6 bases). For the CDR3, the DNA is TGTGCCATCGCCAGGGGAGGGGATGGCTACACCTTC. Translation: CAIARGGDGYTF.